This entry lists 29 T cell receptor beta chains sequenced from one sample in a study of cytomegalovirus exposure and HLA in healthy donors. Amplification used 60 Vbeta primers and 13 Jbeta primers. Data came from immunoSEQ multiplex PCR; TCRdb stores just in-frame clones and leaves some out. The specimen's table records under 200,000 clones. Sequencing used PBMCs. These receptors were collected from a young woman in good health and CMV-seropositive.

CDR3 in amino acids: CASSLGTGARSDGYTF. The CDR3 bases are TGTGCCAGCAGCTTGGGGACAGGGGCCCGATCTGATGGCTACACCTTC. The genes are TRBV5-4 and TRBJ1-2; 9 nucleotides line up with TRBD1. Germline-derived CDR1 and CDR2 are SGHNT and YYREEE (reference sequence). Trimming took 0 bases from V and 6 from J; bases not matched to a gene: 9. The CDR3 contains 16 residues.

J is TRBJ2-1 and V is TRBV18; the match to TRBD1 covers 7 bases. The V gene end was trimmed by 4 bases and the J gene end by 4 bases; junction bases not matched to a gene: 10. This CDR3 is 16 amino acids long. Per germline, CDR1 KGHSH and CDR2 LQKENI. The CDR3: CASSHGTADFYNEQFF. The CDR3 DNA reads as TGTGCCAGCTCACACGGGACAGCCGATTTTTACAATGAGCAGTTCTTC.

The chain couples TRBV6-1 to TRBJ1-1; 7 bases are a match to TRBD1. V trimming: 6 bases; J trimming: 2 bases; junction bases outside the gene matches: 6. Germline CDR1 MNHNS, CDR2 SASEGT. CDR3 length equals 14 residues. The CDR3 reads CASSRQGPNTEAFF. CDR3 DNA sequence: TGTGCCAGCAGCCGACAGGGCCCTAACACTGAAGCTTTCTTT.

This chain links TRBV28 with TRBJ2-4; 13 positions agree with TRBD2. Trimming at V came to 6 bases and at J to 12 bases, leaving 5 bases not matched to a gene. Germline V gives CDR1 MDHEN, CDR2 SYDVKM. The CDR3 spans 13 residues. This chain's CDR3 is CASSQGLAGSQYF. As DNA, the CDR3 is TGTGCCAGCAGCCAGGGACTAGCGGGAAGTCAGTACTTC.

CDR3 region: CASSLHRDTGELFF. The CDR3 DNA reads TGCGCCAGCAGCCTTCACAGGGACACCGGGGAGCTGTTTTTT. The rearrangement links TRBV5-1 to TRBJ2-2, with a tentative D call TRBD1 (6 bases). The CDR3 covers 14 residues. V lost 4 bases and J 3 bases, leaving 10 bases between the germline ends. The germline CDR1 and CDR2 sequences are SGHRS and YFSETQ.

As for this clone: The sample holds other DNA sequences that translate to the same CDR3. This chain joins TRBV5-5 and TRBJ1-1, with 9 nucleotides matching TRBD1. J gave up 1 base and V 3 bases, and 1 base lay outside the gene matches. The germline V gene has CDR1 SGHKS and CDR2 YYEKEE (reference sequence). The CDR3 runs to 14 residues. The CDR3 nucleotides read TGTGCCAGCAGCTGGGGACAGGGGAACACTGAAGCTTTCTTT. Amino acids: CASSWGQGNTEAFF.

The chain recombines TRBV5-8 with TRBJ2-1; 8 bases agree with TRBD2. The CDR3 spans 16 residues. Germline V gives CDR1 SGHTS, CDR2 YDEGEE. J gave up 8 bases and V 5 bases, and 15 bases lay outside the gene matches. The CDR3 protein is CASRQSQGGGLHEQFF. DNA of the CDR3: TGTGCCAGCAGACAATCCCAGGGCGGGGGGCTCCATGAGCAGTTCTTC.

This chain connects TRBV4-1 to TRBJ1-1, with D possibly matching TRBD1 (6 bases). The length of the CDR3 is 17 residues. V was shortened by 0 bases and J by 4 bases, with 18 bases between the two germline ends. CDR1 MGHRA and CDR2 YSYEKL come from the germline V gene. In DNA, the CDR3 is TGCGCCAGCAGCCAAGATGGACTGGGGGCCCCGAGCACTGAAGCTTTCTTT. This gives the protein CASSQDGLGAPSTEAFF.

Here the CDR3 reads CASSRATGAGTGELFF. The CDR3 nucleotides read TGTGCCAGCAGTCGAGCGACAGGGGCGGGCACCGGGGAGCTGTTTTTT. The chain has TRBV7-9 and TRBJ2-2; the match to TRBD1 covers 8 bases. Trimming at V came to 6 bases and at J to 4 bases, leaving 10 bases not matched to a gene. CDR1 SEHNR and CDR2 FQNEAQ come from the germline V gene (reference sequence). The CDR3 runs 16 residues. The variable domain in full, with the rest retrieved from reference TRBV7-9 and TRBJ2-2, is DTGVSQNPRHKITKRGQNVTFRCDPISEHNRLYWYRQTLGQGPEFLTYFQNEAQLEKSRLLSDRFSAERPKGSFSTLEIQRTEQGDSAMYLCASSRATGAGTGELFFGEGSRLTVL.

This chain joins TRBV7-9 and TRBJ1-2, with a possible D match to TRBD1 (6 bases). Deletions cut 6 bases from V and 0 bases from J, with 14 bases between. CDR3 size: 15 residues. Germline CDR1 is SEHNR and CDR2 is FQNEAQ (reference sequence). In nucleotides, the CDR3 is TGTGCCAGCAGTCCTCAGGGGATGACTAACTATGGCTACACCTTC. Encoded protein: CASSPQGMTNYGYTF.

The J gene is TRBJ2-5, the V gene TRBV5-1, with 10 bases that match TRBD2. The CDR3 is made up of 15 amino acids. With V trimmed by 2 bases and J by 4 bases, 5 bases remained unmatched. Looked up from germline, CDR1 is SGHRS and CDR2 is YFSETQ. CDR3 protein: CASSFSGGPGETQYF. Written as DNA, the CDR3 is TGCGCCAGCAGCTTTAGCGGGGGGCCGGGAGAGACCCAGTACTTC.

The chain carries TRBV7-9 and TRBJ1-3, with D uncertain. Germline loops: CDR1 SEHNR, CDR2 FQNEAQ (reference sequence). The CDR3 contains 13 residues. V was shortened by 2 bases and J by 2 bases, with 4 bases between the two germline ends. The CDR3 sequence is CASSLTTGNTIYF. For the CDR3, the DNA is TGTGCCAGCAGCTTAACAACTGGAAACACCATATATTTT.

CDR3 in DNA: TGTGCCAGTGTCAGGGGGCAAGACACTGAAGCTTTCTTT. It is translated as CASVRGQDTEAFF. The chain couples TRBV19 to TRBJ1-1; TRBD1 aligns across 8 bases. The germline gives CDR1 LNHDA, CDR2 SQIVND (reference sequence). The CDR3 spans 13 residues. J lost 3 bases, V lost 8 bases, and 5 bases had no gene match.

Here the CDR3 DNA reads TGTGCCAGCAGCTTAAGGAGGGAAGACAATGAGCAGTTCTTC. Translated: CASSLRREDNEQFF. The chain recombines TRBV7-2 with TRBJ2-1; a weak D match, TRBD2 (6 bases). Germline V CDR1 and CDR2: SGHTA, FQGNSA. This CDR3 region has 14 residues. V lost 2 bases, J lost 5 bases, and 10 bases lay in between.

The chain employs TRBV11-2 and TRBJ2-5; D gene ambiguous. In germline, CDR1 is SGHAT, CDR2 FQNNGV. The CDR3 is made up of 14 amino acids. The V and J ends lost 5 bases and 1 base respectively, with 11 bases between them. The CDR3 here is CASSLVRLQETQYF. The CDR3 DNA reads TGTGCCAGCAGCCTCGTACGACTCCAAGAGACCCAGTACTTC.

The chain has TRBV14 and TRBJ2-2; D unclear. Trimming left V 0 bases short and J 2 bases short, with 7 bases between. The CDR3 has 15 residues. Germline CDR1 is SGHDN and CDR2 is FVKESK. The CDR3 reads CASSQEYSNTGELFF. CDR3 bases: TGTGCCAGCAGCCAAGAGTACAGCAACACCGGGGAGCTGTTTTTT.

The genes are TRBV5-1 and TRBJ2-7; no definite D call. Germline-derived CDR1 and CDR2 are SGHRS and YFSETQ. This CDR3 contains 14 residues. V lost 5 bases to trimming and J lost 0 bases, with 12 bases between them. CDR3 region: CASSLGSSSYEQYF. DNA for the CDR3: TGCGCCAGCAGTCTGGGCTCGAGCTCCTACGAGCAGTACTTC.

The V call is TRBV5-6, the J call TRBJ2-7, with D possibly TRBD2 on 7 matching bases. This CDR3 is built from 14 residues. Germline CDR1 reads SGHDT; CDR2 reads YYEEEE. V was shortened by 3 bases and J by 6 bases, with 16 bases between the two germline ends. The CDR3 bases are TGTGCCAGCAGCTCCGAGGGGGGGGCGCGCGAGCAGTACTTC. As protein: CASSSEGGAREQYF.

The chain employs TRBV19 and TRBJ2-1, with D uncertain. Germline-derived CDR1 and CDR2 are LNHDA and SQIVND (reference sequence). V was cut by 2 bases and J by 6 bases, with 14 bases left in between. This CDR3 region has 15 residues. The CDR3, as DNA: TGTGCCAGTAGTATAACGGTCCAGGTAGGCAATGAGCAGTTCTTC. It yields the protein CASSITVQVGNEQFF.

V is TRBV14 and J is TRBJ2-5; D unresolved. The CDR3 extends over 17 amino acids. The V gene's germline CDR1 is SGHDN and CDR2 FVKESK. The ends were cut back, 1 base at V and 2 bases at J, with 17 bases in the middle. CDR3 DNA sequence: TGTGCCAGCAGCCAAGTATCGCGACTCATCGCACAAGAGACCCAGTACTTC. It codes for CASSQVSRLIAQETQYF. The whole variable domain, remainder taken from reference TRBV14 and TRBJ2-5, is EAGVTQFPSHSVIEKGQTVTLRCDPISGHDNLYWYRRVMGKEIKFLLHFVKESKQDESGMPNNRFLAERTGGTYSTLKVQPAELEDSGVYFCASSQVSRLIAQETQYFGPGTRLLVL.

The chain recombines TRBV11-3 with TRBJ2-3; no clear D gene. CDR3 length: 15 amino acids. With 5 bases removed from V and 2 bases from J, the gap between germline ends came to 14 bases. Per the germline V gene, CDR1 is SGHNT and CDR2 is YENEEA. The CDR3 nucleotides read TGTGCCAGCAGCCTCCTACTATCCTACACAGATACGCAGTATTTT. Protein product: CASSLLLSYTDTQYF.

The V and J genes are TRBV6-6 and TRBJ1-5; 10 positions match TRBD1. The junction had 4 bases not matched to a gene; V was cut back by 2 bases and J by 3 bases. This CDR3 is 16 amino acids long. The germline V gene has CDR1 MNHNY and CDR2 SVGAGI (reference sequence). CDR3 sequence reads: CASSYRDRGNNQPQHF. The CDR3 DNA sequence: TGTGCCAGCAGTTACAGGGACAGGGGCAACAATCAGCCCCAGCATTTT.

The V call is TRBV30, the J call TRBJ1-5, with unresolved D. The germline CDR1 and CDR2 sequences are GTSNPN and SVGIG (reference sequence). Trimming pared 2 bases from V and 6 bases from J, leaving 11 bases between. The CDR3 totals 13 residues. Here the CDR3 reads CAWSLSYSQPQHF. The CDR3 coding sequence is TGTGCCTGGAGTTTGAGTTATTCTCAGCCCCAGCATTTT.

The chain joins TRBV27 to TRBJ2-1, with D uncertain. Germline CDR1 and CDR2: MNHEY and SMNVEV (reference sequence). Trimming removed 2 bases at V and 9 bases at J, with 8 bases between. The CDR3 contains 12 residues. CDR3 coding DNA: TGTGCCAGCAGTTTAAAGCGAAGTGAGCAGTTCTTC. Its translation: CASSLKRSEQFF.

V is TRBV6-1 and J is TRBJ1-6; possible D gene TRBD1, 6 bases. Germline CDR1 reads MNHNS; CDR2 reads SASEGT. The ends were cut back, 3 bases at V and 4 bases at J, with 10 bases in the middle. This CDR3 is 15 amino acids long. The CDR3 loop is CASSDNQGYNSPLHF. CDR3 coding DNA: TGTGCCAGCAGTGACAACCAGGGGTATAATTCACCCCTCCACTTT.

In DNA form, the CDR3 reads TGCAGCGTTGAACAGGGTGGCTATGGCTACACCTTC. It yields the protein CSVEQGGYGYTF. V and J are TRBV29-1 and TRBJ1-2; tentative D call: TRBD1 (5 bases). The CDR3 totals 12 residues. Germline V lookup: CDR1 SQVTM, CDR2 ANQGSEA. V was pared by 2 bases and J by 4 bases, with 8 bases between.

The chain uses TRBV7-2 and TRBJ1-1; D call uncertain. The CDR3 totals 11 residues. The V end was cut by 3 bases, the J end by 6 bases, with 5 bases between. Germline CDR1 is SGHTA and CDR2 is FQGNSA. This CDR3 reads CASSLAAEAFF. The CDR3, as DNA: TGTGCCAGCAGCTTGGCGGCTGAAGCTTTCTTT.

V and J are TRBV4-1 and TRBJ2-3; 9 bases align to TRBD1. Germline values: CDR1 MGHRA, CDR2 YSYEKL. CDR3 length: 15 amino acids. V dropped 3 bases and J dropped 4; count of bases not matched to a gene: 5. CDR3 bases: TGCGCCAGCAGCCACCGGGACAGGGATGCAGATACGCAGTATTTT. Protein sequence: CASSHRDRDADTQYF.

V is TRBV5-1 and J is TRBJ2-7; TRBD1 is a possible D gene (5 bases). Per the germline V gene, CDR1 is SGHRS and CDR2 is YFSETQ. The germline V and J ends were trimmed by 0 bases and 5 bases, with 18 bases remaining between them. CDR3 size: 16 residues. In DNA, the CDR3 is TGCGCCAGCAGCTTGGACCAGGGCCTTCGAACGGACGAGCAGTACTTC. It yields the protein CASSLDQGLRTDEQYF.